This TCR beta chain was retrieved from a study of T cell changes during pregnancy in multiple sclerosis. Some clones are missing from TCRdb's copy, which holds only in-frame ones; the method was immunoSEQ multiplex PCR. The table records some 77,000 clones, roughly 91% of them present only once. The sequence derives from a female donor in good health, enrolled as a control in a pregnancy study. This material consisted of peripheral blood, taken after pregnancy.

CDR3 protein: CASSLLGLAGVNEQFF. The DNA for the CDR3 is TGTGCCAGCAGCTTACTCGGACTAGCGGGAGTGAATGAGCAGTTCTTC. The gene calls are TRBV7-2 and TRBJ2-1; TRBD2 matches 13 bases. The ends lost 2 bases at V and 7 bases at J; junction bases unmatched: 5. Germline-derived CDR1 and CDR2 are SGHTA and FQGNSA. The CDR3 contains 16 residues.